What follows are 17 T cell receptor beta chains derived from one specimen sequenced in a study of T cell clonality in common variable immunodeficiency. Generated by immunoSEQ multiplex PCR, the TCRdb table keeps only in-frame clones and is missing some. This sample comprises 51,000 or so clones, none seen once only. Source material: peripheral blood mononuclear cells. These TCRs come from a person between 18 and 75 years old in good health.

There are many counts of this clone. Read sequence stops 3 residues before the CDR3 end, and the germline J gene provides the missing end. The V and J genes are TRBV20-1 and TRBJ1-5; D possibly corresponds to TRBD1 (5 bases). This CDR3 is 12 amino acids long. CDR1 is DFQATT, CDR2 SNEGSKA, per germline (reference sequence). Trimming took 3 bases from V and 4 from J, leaving 7 bases between them. Incomplete CDR3 DNA: TGCAGTGCTAGTCGGGGGAATCAGCCC. Its translation is CSASRGNQP. The full CDR3 sequence reads CSASRGNQPQHF.

This clone was counted ten times or more. CDR3 sequence: CSVEDRDTLHTQYF. CDR3 DNA, as far as it was read: TGCAGCGTTGAAGATAGGGACACTCTCCATACG. The genes are TRBV29-1 and TRBJ2-3, with a tentative D call TRBD1 (6 bases). The read ends 3 residues early relative to the CDR3; the germline J gene fills the gap. Germline values: CDR1 SQVTM, CDR2 ANQGSEA. Deletions cut 0 bases from V and 7 bases from J, with 14 bases between. There are 14 residues in the CDR3.

Worth noting for this clone: The missing CDR3 end, 3 residues past where the read stops, is filled in from the germline J gene. This chain links TRBV10-2 with TRBJ2-5, with 11 nucleotides matching TRBD2. This CDR3 contains 17 residues. CDR1 and CDR2 (germline): WSHSY, SAAADI. After removal of 6 bases from V and 0 bases from J, the junction contained 9 bases not matched to a gene. The CDR3 sequence is CASRANIAGGYQETQYF. CDR3 DNA (partial): TGCGCCAGCAGAGCCAATATAGCGGGAGGGTACCAAGAGACC.

The CDR3 sequence is CASSPAGSSYNEQFF. The sequenced CDR3 bases are TGTGCCAGCAGCCCAGCGGGGAGCTCCTACAATGAG. V gene TRBV7-6 combines with J gene TRBJ2-1; 7 bases agree with TRBD2. The read ends 3 residues early relative to the CDR3; the germline J gene fills the gap. V dropped 5 bases and J dropped 0; count of bases not matched to a gene: 4. Looked up from germline, CDR1 is SGHVS and CDR2 is FNYEAQ. CDR3 length: 15 residues.

There are many counts of this clone. Sequencing ends 3 residues short of the CDR3 end; the germline J gene provides the rest. The chain combines TRBV29-1 with TRBJ1-1; D is uncertain. The CDR3 consists of 11 residues. V lost 4 bases and J lost 3, with 6 bases in between. Germline loops: CDR1 SQVTM, CDR2 ANQGSEA. CDR3 DNA (partial): TGCAGCGTTGTTTCGTACACTGAA. Its translation is CSVVSYTE. Given in full, the CDR3 is CSVVSYTEAFF. Together with reference TRBV29-1 and TRBJ1-1, the CDR3 gives the full variable domain: SAVISQKPSRDICQRGTSLTIQCQVDSQVTMMFWYRQQPGQSLTLIATANQGSEATYESGFVIDKFPISRPNLTFSTLTVSNMSPEDSSIYLCSVVSYTEAFFGQGTRLTVV.

In this sample, this clone turned up many times. The read comes to an end 3 residues before the CDR3 does, leaving the germline J gene to fill in the end. The V gene is TRBV5-1, the J gene TRBJ2-1, with D maybe TRBD2 (5 bases). Germline values: CDR1 SGHRS, CDR2 YFSETQ. Trimming pared 4 bases from V and 6 bases from J, leaving 11 bases between. This CDR3 contains 13 residues. CDR3 loop: CASSAAGPNEQFF. Partial CDR3 DNA: TGCGCCAGCAGCGCGGCGGGTCCCAATGAG.

This clone was counted only a few times. Read sequence stops 3 residues before the CDR3 end, and the germline J gene provides the missing end. The chain has TRBV30 and TRBJ2-7; the match to TRBD2 covers 8 bases. The J segment lost 0 bases and the V segment lost 0 bases, leaving 10 bases of the junction unmatched. This CDR3 has 17 residues. Germline lookup yields CDR1 GTSNPN and CDR2 SVGIG (reference sequence). The CDR3 spells CAWSVLGGRTGSYEQYF. The sequenced part of the CDR3 DNA is TGTGCCTGGAGTGTACTGGGCGGGAGGACCGGCTCCTACGAG.

This clone was seen ten or more times. The missing CDR3 end, 3 residues past where the read stops, is filled in from the germline J gene. The V gene is TRBV7-2, the J gene TRBJ1-2, with 7 positions matching TRBD1. Germline CDR1 SGHTA, CDR2 FQGNSA. The CDR3 contains 15 residues. The CDR3 is CASSLGRQGSRGYTF. Partial CDR3 DNA: TGTGCCAGCAGCTTAGGACGACAGGGTAGTAGGGGC.

This clone has more than one count but fewer than ten. Read coverage stops 3 residues before the CDR3 terminus; the germline J gene supplies the remainder. The gene calls are TRBV2 and TRBJ1-2; a weak D match, TRBD1 (5 bases). Deletions cut 4 bases from V and 4 bases from J, with 13 bases between. CDR3 length: 14 amino acids. Germline-derived CDR1 and CDR2 are SNHLY and FYNNEI. The CDR3 loop is CASSVSAGFYGYTF. The CDR3 DNA, read in part, is TGTGCCAGCAGTGTTTCGGCAGGGTTCTATGGC.

Sample share makes this clone medium-sized. The sequenced part of the CDR3 DNA is TGCAGTGCTGGACGACCCTTACCTAGCGGGAGGGCCCCATTTCAAGAGACC. This translates into CSAGRPLPSGRAPFQET. The entire CDR3 reads CSAGRPLPSGRAPFQETQYF. The chain couples TRBV20-1 to TRBJ2-5; 12 positions match TRBD2. The read halts 3 residues ahead of the CDR3 end, with the missing end drawn from the germline J gene. From germline, CDR1 is DFQATT and CDR2 SNEGSKA (reference sequence). After removal of 5 bases from V and 2 bases from J, the junction contained 21 bases not matched to a gene. The CDR3 consists of 20 residues.

This clone has at least ten counts. Coverage ceases 3 residues before the CDR3 finishes, and the germline J gene fills in the end. V and J are TRBV14 and TRBJ1-4; possibly TRBD1 for D (6 bases). The CDR3 runs 15 residues. Deletions cut 4 bases from V and 8 bases from J, with 17 bases between. Germline V lookup: CDR1 SGHDN, CDR2 FVKESK. CDR3 amino acids: CASSPSRGRREKLFF. The DNA read from the CDR3 is TGTGCCAGCAGCCCAAGCAGGGGTAGAAGGGAAAAA.

Ten or more counts support this clone. One end of the junction does not line up with germline, which may come from a read error. The read ends 3 residues before the CDR3 terminus; that terminus is restored from the germline J gene. The chain links TRBV29-1 to TRBJ2-1; 7 bases align to TRBD1. From germline, CDR1 is SQVTM and CDR2 ANQGSEA. The CDR3 covers 14 residues. The chain's CDR3 is CSGERQGTYNEQFF. The sequenced part of the CDR3 DNA is TGCAGCGGTGAAAGACAGGGAACTTACAATGAG.

This clone came up many times. This CDR3 is CSAPLDYRRTYNEQFF. The CDR3 bases that were read are TGCAGTGCCCCTCTCGATTACAGGCGTACCTACAATGAG. The genes are TRBV20-1 and TRBJ2-1, with a possible D match to TRBD1 (5 bases). Read data end 3 residues before the CDR3 end; the end is taken from the germline J gene. V was trimmed by 6 bases and J by 2 bases, leaving 20 bases between them. The CDR3 runs 16 residues. Germline V gene sequence: CDR1 DFQATT, CDR2 SNEGSKA (reference sequence).

This clone appeared many times. Read data end 3 residues before the CDR3 end; the end is taken from the germline J gene. This chain links TRBV2 with TRBJ2-3; TRBD1 is a possible D gene (6 bases). Trimming left V 6 bases short and J 2 bases short, with 18 bases between. This CDR3 has 16 amino acids. The germline CDR1 and CDR2 sequences are SNHLY and FYNNEI. CDR3 DNA (partial): TGTGCCAGCAGCGCCCGGGCGACAGGTATCACAGATACG. Translated, it gives CASSARATGITDT. The full CDR3 protein is CASSARATGITDTQYF.

This clone has at least ten counts. The missing CDR3 end, 3 residues past where the read stops, is filled in from the germline J gene. The chain uses TRBV5-6 and TRBJ1-6; D call uncertain. CDR3 length equals 14 residues. Germline-derived CDR1 and CDR2 are SGHDT and YYEEEE. Trimming left V 0 bases short and J 5 bases short, with 6 bases between. CDR3 DNA, as far as it was read: TGTGCCAGCAGCTTGGGACTGAATAATTCACCC. As protein: CASSLGLNNSP. The CDR3 in full is CASSLGLNNSPLHF. The full variable domain, in which reference TRBV5-6 and TRBJ1-6 provide the parts outside the CDR3, is DAGVTQSPTHLIKTRGQQVTLRCSPKSGHDTVSWYQQALGQGPQFIFQYYEEEERQRGNFPDRFSGHQFPNYSSELNVNALLLGDSALYLCASSLGLNNSPLHFGNGTRLTVT.

This clone was seen repeatedly, ten times or more. The CDR3 end falls 3 residues outside the read, so it is completed with the germline J gene. The chain recombines TRBV29-1 with TRBJ2-3; 14 bases fit TRBD2. V lost 6 bases and J lost 0; bases outside the gene matches: 14. The germline CDR1 and CDR2 sequences are SQVTM and ANQGSEA. This CDR3 comprises 19 residues. CDR3 protein: CSVYPGLAGERDSTDTQYF. CDR3 DNA, as far as it was read: TGCAGCGTCTACCCGGGACTAGCGGGAGAAAGGGATAGCACAGATACG.

This clone was seen at least ten times. The read gets to within 3 residues of the CDR3 end, and the germline J gene fills in the rest. The chain employs TRBV7-3 and TRBJ2-5, with TRBD1 matching 7 bases. Trimming at V came to 5 bases and at J to 3 bases, leaving 6 bases not matched to a gene. Germline lookup yields CDR1 SGHTA and CDR2 FQGTGA. This CDR3 contains 14 residues. Incomplete CDR3 DNA: TGTGCCAGCAGCCCTACCGGGACAGAAGAGACC. It specifies CASSPTGTEET. The full CDR3 reads CASSPTGTEETQYF.